This T cell receptor (beta chain) was sequenced for a study of OX40 agonist ivuxolimab in advanced cancers. The overall study: Recorded diagnoses for dose-escalation patients were hepatocellular carcinoma, melanoma, renal cell or head and neck cancer.

TCRdb's copy holds only in-frame clones and misses some; the assay was immunoSEQ multiplex PCR. Seen here are tens of thousands of clones, about 85% observed once, and the top ten hold approximately 0.32%. Germline values: CDR1 KGHSH, CDR2 LQKENI. V lost 4 bases and J lost 5, with 15 bases in between. The CDR3 runs to 15 residues. The clonotype was recovered from an adult with an advanced solid tumor such as melanoma, head and neck, liver or kidney cancer. The rearrangement links TRBV18 to TRBJ2-4; possibly TRBD2 for D (6 bases). This specimen consisted of CD4+ or CD8+ T cells sorted from blood, obtained in a trial of the OX40 agonist ivuxolimab. The CDR3 loop reads CASSRGGTRENIQYF. The CDR3 nucleotides are TGTGCCAGCTCACGCGGCGGGACTCGAGAAAACATTCAGTACTTC. Together with reference TRBV18 and TRBJ2-4, the CDR3 gives the full variable domain: NAGVMQNPRHLVRRRGQEARLRCSPMKGHSHVYWYRQLPEEGLKFMVYLQKENIIDESGMPKERFSAEFPKEGPSILRIQQVVRGDSAAYFCASSRGGTRENIQYFGAGTRLSVL.